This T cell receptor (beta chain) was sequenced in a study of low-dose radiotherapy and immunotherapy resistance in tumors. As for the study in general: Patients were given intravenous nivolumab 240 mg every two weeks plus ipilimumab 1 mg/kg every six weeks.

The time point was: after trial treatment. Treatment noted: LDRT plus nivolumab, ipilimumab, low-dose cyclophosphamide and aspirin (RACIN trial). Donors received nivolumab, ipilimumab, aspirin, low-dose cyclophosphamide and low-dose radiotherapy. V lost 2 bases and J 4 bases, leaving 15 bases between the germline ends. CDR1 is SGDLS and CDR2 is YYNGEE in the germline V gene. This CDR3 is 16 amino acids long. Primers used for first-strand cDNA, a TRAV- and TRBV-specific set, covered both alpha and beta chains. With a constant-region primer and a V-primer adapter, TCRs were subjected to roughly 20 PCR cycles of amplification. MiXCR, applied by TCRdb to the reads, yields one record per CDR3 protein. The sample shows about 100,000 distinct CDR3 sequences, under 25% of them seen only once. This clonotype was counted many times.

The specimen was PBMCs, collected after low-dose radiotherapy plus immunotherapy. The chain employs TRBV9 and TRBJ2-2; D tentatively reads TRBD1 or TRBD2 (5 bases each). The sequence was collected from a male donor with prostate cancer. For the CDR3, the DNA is TGTGCCAGCAGCGTCTCGGGGATGGGGACCACCGGGGAGCTGTTTTTT. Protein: CASSVSGMGTTGELFF.